The table lists the clone carrying this TCR beta chain with many counts. Its antigen is unknown. Diagnostic assessment was based on clinical symptoms, serum thyroxine and TRAb, thyroid ultrasound and orbital computed tomography. The V gene's germline CDR1 is SGHTA and CDR2 FQGNSA. This CDR3 has 19 amino acids. The V segment lost 1 base and the J segment 2 bases; nucleotides outside the gene matches: 13. The source material, RNA transcripts, was used to amplify TCR beta CDR3 regions. Initially, a first-round RT-PCR of the TCR CDR3 employed the HTBI primer set. From the multiplex PCR reads, TCRdb called clonotypes with MiXCR, one entry per CDR3 protein. This sample has 500,000 or so distinct CDR3 sequences, with about 16% found just once. The data belong to a study of T cells in Graves' hyperthyroidism and ophthalmopathy. Overall study context: Peripheral blood was acquired at first diagnosis, ahead of any therapy whatsoever.

Study-level points and caveats: Ophthalmopathy was distinguished from stable hyperthyroidism by 13 V-J signatures. Model output signaled ophthalmopathy a median 6.5 months ahead of onset.

This clonotype was sampled from a woman under 40 with Graves' ophthalmopathy. The rearrangement joins TRBV7-2 to TRBJ2-1, with 8 nucleotides matching TRBD2. Material: blood. CDR3 sequence: CASSLVGPGGSEPYNEQFF. The CDR3 bases are TGTGCCAGCAGCTTAGTAGGCCCGGGGGGGAGTGAACCCTACAATGAGCAGTTCTTC.